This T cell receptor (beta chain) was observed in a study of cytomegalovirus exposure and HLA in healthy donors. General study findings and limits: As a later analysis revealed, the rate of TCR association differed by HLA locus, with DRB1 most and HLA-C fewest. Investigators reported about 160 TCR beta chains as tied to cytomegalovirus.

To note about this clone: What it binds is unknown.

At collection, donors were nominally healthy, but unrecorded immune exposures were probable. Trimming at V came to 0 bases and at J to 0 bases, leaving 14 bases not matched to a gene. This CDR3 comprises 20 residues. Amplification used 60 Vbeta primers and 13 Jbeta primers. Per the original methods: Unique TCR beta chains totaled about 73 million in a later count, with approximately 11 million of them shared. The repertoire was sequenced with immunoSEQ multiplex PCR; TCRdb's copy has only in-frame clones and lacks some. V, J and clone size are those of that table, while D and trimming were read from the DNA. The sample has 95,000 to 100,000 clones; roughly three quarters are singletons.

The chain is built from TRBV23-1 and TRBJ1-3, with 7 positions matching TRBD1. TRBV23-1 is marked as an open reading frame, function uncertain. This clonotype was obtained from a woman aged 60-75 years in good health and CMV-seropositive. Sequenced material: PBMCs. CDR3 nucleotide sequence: TGCGCCAGCAGTCAATCCCCGGGGACAGAGGCTCCTTTCTCTGGAAACACCATATATTTT. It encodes CASSQSPGTEAPFSGNTIYF.